This T cell receptor beta chain derives from a study of T cells in Graves' hyperthyroidism and ophthalmopathy (dated by TCRdb to the late 2010s). The study in broad terms: Peripheral blood was collected at initial diagnosis, before any treatment. A discovery cohort of roughly 100 patients, 43 with Graves' ophthalmopathy and approximately 57 with stable Graves' hyperthyroidism, was used to find distinguishing TCR V-J signatures. An independent validation cohort of fewer than 20 hyperthyroidism patients and about 16 patients who later progressed to ophthalmopathy tested prospective prediction of ophthalmopathy. The 100 discovery patients were divided at random into training and test sets in a 7:3 ratio. In several Graves' hyperthyroidism patients, the study also compared T-cell repertoires from thyroid tissue with T-cell repertoires from blood. After blood sampling, hyperthyroidism patients were treated with methimazole at a starting dose of 30 mg daily, and ophthalmopathy patients were treated with high-dose intravenous methylprednisolone. TCR Vbeta CDR3 sequencing of roughly 140 peripheral blood samples (over 40 ophthalmopathy, about 75 hyperthyroidism and roughly 17 progressor patients) is reported in the paper.

Ophthalmopathy patients had moderately to severely active disease, Clinical Activity Score of at least 3, NOSPECS grade of at least 4, and duration under 3 months. Any patient with an uncontrolled infection, another autoimmune disease, pregnancy or lactation was excluded. Diagnoses relied on clinical symptoms, serum thyroxine and TRAb, thyroid ultrasound and orbital computed tomography. PBMCs were isolated from 10 ml of fresh peripheral blood by Ficoll-Paque density gradient centrifugation. Total RNA was extracted with Trizol reagent, and quality was checked on an Agilent 2100 Bioanalyzer. Overall results and qualifications from the work: In validation, progression to ophthalmopathy was predicted by the model with around 70% sensitivity and 72.22% specificity, a median of about 6.4 months before onset. Sample size was not statistically predetermined, and blinding of investigators to group allocation was not performed. Most expanded thyroid clonotypes (frequency above 0.001) were also detected in blood, suggesting blood repertoires may reflect thyroid immune responses. In cross-validation, a model built on a 13 V-J signature told ophthalmopathy apart from stable hyperthyroidism with 85% to 90% sensitivity and around 84% specificity, and in testing the same model reached 80%/75%.

In this sample, this clonotype turned up many times. Its antigen specificity is not known. Per-base quality was not reported, and no clone a single base away is much larger than it. From the cysteine through the phenylalanine, the CDR3 covers 14 amino acids. Of all the DNA, just the CDR3 is kept, 42 bases in frame from base 1. From a lookup of the germline V gene (reference sequence), CDR1 and CDR2 are MNHEY and SMNVEV. V lost 6 bases and J lost 1 base; the stretch between them is 13 bases long. The TCR beta CDR3 regions were amplified from RNA transcripts. The TCR CDR3 was subjected to a first round of RT-PCR using the HTBI primer set and the Qiagen OneStep RT-PCR kit. Libraries were constructed in a second round of multiplex PCR, after which size selection and purification were carried out. Paired-end sequencing of the libraries was performed with 100 bp reads on an Illumina HiSeq2000. In the original analysis: SOAPnuke was used to process the raw data, removing reads that contained adapters or uncalled bases, had a mean Phred below 15, or lacked an exact match to the constant primer or identifier. High-quality paired reads were merged using COPE v1.2.5, and each unique nucleotide sequence was defined as a clonotype. Clonotypes were aligned to IMGT TRBV, TRBD and TRBJ reference segments using MiTCR v1.1. The analysis was restricted to V-J combinations with a frequency above 0.0001, which together covered 99% to 99.2% of the repertoires. A TCS score was defined as the ratio of F50 (clonal expansion) to E x V (chaos), with BLOSUM62-based TCRdist applied between CDR3 peptides within each V-J. Welch's t-statistics and random forest reduced 450 to 600 V-J features to roughly 13, which were used in a naive Bayes classifier (R e1071). TCRdb took the public reads, trimmed them with fastp at Q25, ran MiXCR for clone calling and kept in-frame beta chains. CDR3 protein sequences are deduplicated, and each keeps its most common genes and DNA. These V and J calls rely on TCRdb rather than the paper's analysis. The sample table holds roughly 520,000 distinct CDR3 sequences, of which around 22% were seen once. Together, the top ten hold around 10% of the sample.

Sequenced: blood. The source of this sequence is a woman in her 30s with Graves' ophthalmopathy. Recombination joined TRBV27 with TRBJ2-7; TRBD2 is a weak D gene call, 5 bases matching. The nucleotides are TGTGCCAGCAGCTTGGGAGACCAGTCCTACGAGCAGTACTTC. This gives the protein CASSLGDQSYEQYF.